A selection of T cell receptor beta chains follows, all from one sample in a study of identifying expanded T cells in peripheral blood. Clones were read by immunoSEQ multiplex PCR, and TCRdb kept only the in-frame ones, dropping some. The table records more than 65,000 clones, over 75% of them present only once. Sequenced: blood. The receptors originated from a person between 18 and 75 years old in good health. Each CDR3 is given with its conserved first and last residue. Each record gives: J gene, V gene, clone size, D gene, CDR3 DNA, CDR3 protein. A D gene is named only where the DNA matches it firmly. Rows may omit the clone size; those that give it use once, few, many or a size class.

>TRBJ2-4|TRBV4-3|.|.
TGCGCCAGCAGCCAAGAAGGTATAGCCAAAAACATTCAGTACTTC
CASSQEGIAKNIQYF
>TRBJ2-7|TRBV5-4|.|TRBD2
TGTGCCAGCAGCTTGAAAATAGCGGGAGTATACGAGCAGTACTTC
CASSLKIAGVYEQYF
>TRBJ1-3|TRBV7-2|.|TRBD1
TGTGCCAGCAGCTTAGCAGGGGGCTTCTCTGGAAACACCATATATTTT
CASSLAGGFSGNTIYF
>TRBJ2-7|TRBV6-5|.|.
TGTGCCAGCAGCCCTAGGGACATACTCTACGAGCAGTACTTC
CASSPRDILYEQYF
>TRBJ2-7|TRBV2|few|.
TGTGCCAGCAGCTCGTCGTCGAGAGAGCAGTACTTC
CASSSSSREQYF
>TRBJ2-7|TRBV9|.|.
TGTGCCAGCAGCGTAGGGACGGCTAACTACGAGCAGTACTTC
CASSVGTANYEQYF
>TRBJ2-7|TRBV5-1|.|.
TGCGCCAGCAGCAGGGACTGGGAGAGGTACGAGCAGTACTTC
CASSRDWERYEQYF
>TRBJ1-1|TRBV5-1|.|TRBD1
TGCGCCAGCAGTCTAAGGACAGGCACGAACACTGAAGCTTTCTTT
CASSLRTGTNTEAFF
>TRBJ2-7|TRBV11-2|once|.
TGTGCCAGCAGCCTAGGGACTTCTTACGAGCAGTACTTC
CASSLGTSYEQYF
>TRBJ2-3|TRBV10-1|.|.
TGCGCCAGCAGTGATCGTGTGGATACGCAGTATTTT
CASSDRVDTQYF
>TRBJ2-7|TRBV5-1|.|.
TGCGCCAGCAGGACGGATCCCGCGGGCGAGCAGTACTTC
CASRTDPAGEQYF
>TRBJ2-5|TRBV29-1|once|TRBD1
TGCAGCGTTGAAAAAGACAGGGGGGAGGAGACCCAGTACTTC
CSVEKDRGEETQYF
>TRBJ1-1|TRBV10-2|.|.
TGCGCCAGCACCGACAGGAACACTGAAGCTTTCTTT
CASTDRNTEAFF
>TRBJ2-7|TRBV6-1|.|TRBD1
TGTGCCACCAACGACCGGGACAGGGTTTCCTACGAGCAGTACTTC
CATNDRDRVSYEQYF
>TRBJ1-2|TRBV6-6|.|.
TGTGCCAGCAGTTACCCCTCTAGCGGCTACACCTTC
CASSYPSSGYTF
>TRBJ2-7|TRBV6-5|.|.
TGTGCCAGCAGTTGGAGCAGGGCGGGCGAGCAGTACTTC
CASSWSRAGEQYF
>TRBJ1-2|TRBV19|.|.
TGTGCCAGCGGGGTAGACTATGGCTACACCTTC
CASGVDYGYTF
>TRBJ2-1|TRBV6-5|.|TRBD2
TGTGCCAGCAGTTACTCGTGGTCCCTAGCGGACAATGAGCAGTTCTTC
CASSYSWSLADNEQFF
>TRBJ2-1|TRBV4-3|.|TRBD2
TGCGCCAGCAGCCAAGTAGTCGGGACTAGCGGGAGATATGAGCAGTTCTTC
CASSQVVGTSGRYEQFF
>TRBJ2-1|TRBV7-2|.|.
TGTGCCAGCAGCGCACAAACAGGGAAATCCTACAATGAGCAGTTCTTC
CASSAQTGKSYNEQFF
>TRBJ2-7|TRBV7-2|.|TRBD1
TGTGCCAGCAGCCACAGGGGCTACGAGCAGTACTTC
CASSHRGYEQYF
>TRBJ1-6|TRBV6-5|.|.
TGTGCCAGCAGTTACTTTTCTAATTCACCCCTCCACTTT
CASSYFSNSPLHF
>TRBJ1-3|TRBV28|.|.
TGTGCCAGCAGTCCTCCGTCCCGAAACACCATATATTTT
CASSPPSRNTIYF
>TRBJ2-5|TRBV7-2|.|.
TGTGCCAGCAGCTTATCCGGGGGCCAAGAGACCCAGTACTTC
CASSLSGGQETQYF
>TRBJ2-2|TRBV5-4|.|TRBD2
TGTGCCAGCAGCTTGTCAGCGGGGGGGCATACCGGGGAGCTGTTTTTT
CASSLSAGGHTGELFF
>TRBJ2-4|TRBV29-1|.|TRBD2
TGCAGCGTTGAATCCAGCGGGGGCACCGACCAGTACTTC
CSVESSGGTDQYF
>TRBJ2-5|TRBV29-1|.|.
TGCAGCGGAACAGACTCCCAAGAGACCCAGTACTTC
CSGTDSQETQYF
>TRBJ2-7|TRBV11-2|.|TRBD1
TGTGCCAGCAGCTATGACAGGGGGATTAATTTCGAGCAGTACTTC
CASSYDRGINFEQYF